This T cell receptor beta chain derives from a study of cytomegalovirus exposure and HLA in healthy donors. PCR primers comprised 60 Vbeta and 13 Jbeta primers. Sequencing used immunoSEQ multiplex PCR; TCRdb keeps in-frame clones, though not all of them. The profile shows 150,000 or so clones, 80% of them singletons. The receptor was isolated from a woman aged 50 to 60 in good health and CMV-seropositive. The sequencing input was PBMCs.

The CDR3 spells CASSTDRGLEAFF. The CDR3 DNA reads TGTGCCAGCAGTACCGACAGGGGGCTGGAAGCTTTCTTT. The rearrangement joins TRBV11-2 to TRBJ1-1; 10 positions match TRBD1. V dropped 6 bases and J dropped 8; count of bases not matched to a gene: 6. Looked up from germline, CDR1 is SGHAT and CDR2 is FQNNGV. The CDR3 consists of 13 residues.